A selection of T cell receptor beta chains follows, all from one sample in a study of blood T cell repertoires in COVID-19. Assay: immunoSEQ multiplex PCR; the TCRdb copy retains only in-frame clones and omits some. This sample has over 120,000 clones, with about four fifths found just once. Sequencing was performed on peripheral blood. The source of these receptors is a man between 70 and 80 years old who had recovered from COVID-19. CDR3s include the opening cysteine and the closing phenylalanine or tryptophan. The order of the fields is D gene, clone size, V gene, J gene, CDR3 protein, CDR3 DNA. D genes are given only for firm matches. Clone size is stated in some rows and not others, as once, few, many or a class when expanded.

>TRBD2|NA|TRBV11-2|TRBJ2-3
CASSLGLAGSLADTQYF
TGTGCCAGCAGCCTAGGACTAGCGGGATCATTGGCAGATACGCAGTATTTT
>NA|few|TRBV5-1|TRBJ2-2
CASSFLRANTGELFF
TGCGCCAGCAGCTTCCTGCGGGCGAACACCGGGGAGCTGTTTTTT
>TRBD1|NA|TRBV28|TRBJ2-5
CASSSPDRGRKTQYF
TGTGCCAGCAGCTCGCCGGACAGGGGGCGGAAGACCCAGTACTTC
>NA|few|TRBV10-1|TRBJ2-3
CASSATPDTQYF
TGCGCCAGCAGTGCTACCCCAGATACGCAGTATTTT
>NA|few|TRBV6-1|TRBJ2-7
CASSEAPRTYEQYF
TGTGCCAGCAGTGAAGCGCCGAGGACCTACGAGCAGTACTTC
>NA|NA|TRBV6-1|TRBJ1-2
CASSEMTGAHGYTF
TGTGCCAGCAGTGAAATGACAGGAGCGCATGGCTACACCTTC
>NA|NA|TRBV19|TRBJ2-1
CASSSWAYHNEQFF
TGTGCCAGTAGTAGTTGGGCGTACCACAATGAGCAGTTCTTC
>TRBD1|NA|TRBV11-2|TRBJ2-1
CASSHPGQKTYNEQFF
TGTGCCAGCAGCCATCCGGGACAGAAGACCTACAATGAGCAGTTCTTC
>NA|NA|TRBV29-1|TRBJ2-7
CSVQASSYEQYF
TGCAGCGTTCAAGCGTCCTCCTACGAGCAGTACTTC
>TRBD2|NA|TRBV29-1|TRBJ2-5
CSEKRAGDNQETQYF
TGCAGCGAGAAAAGAGCGGGGGACAACCAAGAGACCCAGTACTTC
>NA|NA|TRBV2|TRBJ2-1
CASPRGTNHYNEQFF
TGTGCCAGCCCGAGGGGGACTAATCACTACAATGAGCAGTTCTTC
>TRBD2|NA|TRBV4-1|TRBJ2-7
CASSQAGGGEQYF
TGCGCCAGCAGCCAAGCGGGCGGGGGCGAGCAGTACTTC
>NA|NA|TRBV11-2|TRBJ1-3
CASSPSGNTIYF
TGTGCCAGCAGCCCGTCTGGAAACACCATATATTTT
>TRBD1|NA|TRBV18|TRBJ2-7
CASSPGKGQGQGEQYF
TGTGCCAGCTCACCCGGGAAGGGACAGGGGCAGGGCGAGCAGTACTTC
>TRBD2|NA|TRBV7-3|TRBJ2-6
CASQGLATSGANVLTF
TGTGCCAGCCAGGGACTAGCGACTTCTGGGGCCAACGTCCTGACTTTC
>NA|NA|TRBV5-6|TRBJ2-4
CASSLREGRNIQYF
TGTGCCAGCAGCTTACGAGAGGGCCGGAACATTCAGTACTTC
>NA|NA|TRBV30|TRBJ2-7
CAWSEVGPNGQYF
TGTGCCTGGAGTGAAGTGGGGCCCAACGGGCAGTACTTC
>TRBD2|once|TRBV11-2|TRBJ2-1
CASSSGLASYNEQFF
TGTGCCAGCAGCTCCGGACTAGCATCCTACAATGAGCAGTTCTTC
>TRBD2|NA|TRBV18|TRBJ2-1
CASSPGSSGPAQEQFF
TGTGCCAGCTCACCAGGCTCTAGCGGCCCCGCCCAGGAGCAGTTCTTC
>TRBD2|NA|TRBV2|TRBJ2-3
CASRALAGSDTQYF
TGTGCCAGCAGAGCTCTAGCGGGTTCAGATACGCAGTATTTT
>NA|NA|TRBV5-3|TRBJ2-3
CARSLRSASTDTQYF
TGTGCCAGAAGCTTGAGGAGCGCTAGCACAGATACGCAGTATTTT
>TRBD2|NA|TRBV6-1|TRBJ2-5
CASSEGRLAGIQETQYF
TGTGCCAGCAGTGAAGGTCGGCTAGCGGGCATCCAAGAGACCCAGTACTTC
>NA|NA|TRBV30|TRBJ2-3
CAWSVGRSSTDTQYF
TGTGCCTGGAGTGTAGGGAGGAGTAGCACAGATACGCAGTATTTT